The rows below give T cell receptor beta chains drawn from one sample of a study of blood T cell repertoires in COVID-19. Generated by immunoSEQ multiplex PCR, the TCRdb table keeps only in-frame clones and is missing some. The sample has some 110,000 clones, about 80% seen once. The sequencing sample was made of peripheral blood. These receptors all come from a man between 60 and 75 years old with active or convalescent COVID-19. Each CDR3 is given with its conserved first and last residue. Each record gives: clone size, J gene, D gene, V gene, CDR3 DNA, CDR3 protein. The D gene is left open where the match is weak. Some rows mark clone size as missing; the rest say once, few, many or name a class of expanded clone.

NA	TRBJ1-5	TRBD1	TRBV18	TGTGCCAGCTCACAACAGGGGTATGGTCAGCCCCAGCATTTT	CASSQQGYGQPQHF
NA	TRBJ1-1	NA	TRBV6-1	TGTGCCAGCAGTGACGACAGGAACACTGAAGCTTTCTTT	CASSDDRNTEAFF
NA	TRBJ2-2	TRBD2	TRBV6-2/TRBV6-3	TGTGCCAGCAGACCTAGCGGGAGGCTCTCCGGGGAGCTGTTTTTT	CASRPSGRLSGELFF
NA	TRBJ1-2	NA	TRBV28	TGTGCCAGCAGTCTACTGCGAGGCATGTCTGAGGGCTACACCTTC	CASSLLRGMSEGYTF
NA	TRBJ2-7	TRBD2	TRBV7-2	TGTGCCAGCAGCTTAAGCCCCGGGACTAGCGGGTACGAGCAGTACTTC	CASSLSPGTSGYEQYF
NA	TRBJ2-6	NA	TRBV27	TGTGCCAGCAGACGGGGGAACTCTGGGGCCAACGTCCTGACTTTC	CASRRGNSGANVLTF
NA	TRBJ1-3	NA	TRBV11-2	TGTGCCAGCAGCTTAGGTTCCGGACAGACGTCTGGAAACACCATATATTTT	CASSLGSGQTSGNTIYF
NA	TRBJ1-1	TRBD1	TRBV7-9	TGTGCCAGCAGCTTTCCGGGACAGGGGGTACCTGAAGCTTTCTTT	CASSFPGQGVPEAFF
once	TRBJ1-2	TRBD1	TRBV14	TGTGCCAGCAGCCCCTACAGGGGGGGCGGCTACACCTTC	CASSPYRGGGYTF
NA	TRBJ1-4	NA	TRBV7-9	TGTGCCAGCAGCTTAGTTTGGCGGGGCGATGAAAAACTGTTTTTT	CASSLVWRGDEKLFF
NA	TRBJ2-5	NA	TRBV5-6	TGTGCCAGCAGCCCTAGGGGCGTAGAGACCCAGTACTTC	CASSPRGVETQYF
NA	TRBJ1-2	NA	TRBV19	TGTGCCAGTAGTACAGACCCTTATGGCTACACCTTC	CASSTDPYGYTF
few	TRBJ1-5	NA	TRBV6-5	TGTGCCAGCCACGCGTCAGGTAGCAATCAGCCCCAGCATTTT	CASHASGSNQPQHF
NA	TRBJ2-1	NA	TRBV25-1	TGTGCCAGCACATTTAGCTCCTACAATGAGCAGTTCTTC	CASTFSSYNEQFF
NA	TRBJ2-1	TRBD2	TRBV14	TGTGCCAGCAGAAGGGGCGGGAGGGCCCACAATGAGCAGTTCTTC	CASRRGGRAHNEQFF
NA	TRBJ2-2	TRBD2	TRBV9	TGTGCCAGCAGCGTAGGCGGGAGAGCCGGGGAGCTGTTTTTT	CASSVGGRAGELFF
NA	TRBJ2-5	TRBD1	TRBV29-1	TGCAGCGTTGAGGGGACAGGGGGTTACCAAGAGACCCAGTACTTC	CSVEGTGGYQETQYF
NA	TRBJ2-3	NA	TRBV3-1/TRBV3-2	TGTGCCAGCAGCCAAGACGGTAGCGGTTACACAGATACGCAGTATTTT	CASSQDGSGYTDTQYF
NA	TRBJ2-3	NA	TRBV3-1/TRBV3-2	TGTGCCAGCAGCCAAACCCCAGCGAGTACAGATACGCAGTATTTT	CASSQTPASTDTQYF
NA	TRBJ1-6	NA	TRBV6-5	TGTGCCAGCTTGACGGGAAATTCACCCCTCCACTTT	CASLTGNSPLHF
NA	TRBJ1-5	NA	TRBV11-2	TGTGCCAGCAGCTTAGTAGGGGGTATCCAGCCCCAGCATTTT	CASSLVGGIQPQHF
once	TRBJ2-1	NA	TRBV2	TGTGCCAGCAGTACGTCTCCGGGACTTAACAATGAGCAGTTCTTC	CASSTSPGLNNEQFF
NA	TRBJ2-2	TRBD2	TRBV7-9	TGTGCCAGCAGCTTAGATGGCCTAGCGGGAATCTTAGAGCTGTTTTTT	CASSLDGLAGILELFF
NA	TRBJ2-1	TRBD1	TRBV24-1	TGTGCCACCAGACCCGGTCAGGGGGATGAGCAGTTCTTC	CATRPGQGDEQFF
NA	TRBJ2-5	TRBD2	TRBV4-1	TGCGCCAGCAGCCAAGAGGACGCTAGCGGTTCCACTCGGACCCAGTACTTC	CASSQEDASGSTRTQYF
NA	TRBJ2-1	NA	TRBV27	TGTGCCAGCAGTTCCCAGGGTCTTGAGCAGTTCTTC	CASSSQGLEQFF
NA	TRBJ2-5	NA	TRBV5-4	TGTGCCAGCAGCTTGGGCAGACAAGAGACCCAGTACTTC	CASSLGRQETQYF
NA	TRBJ1-6	TRBD1	TRBV7-2	TGTGCCAGCAGCCCGAGGGACAGGCAGTATAATTCACCCCTCCACTTT	CASSPRDRQYNSPLHF
NA	TRBJ2-3	TRBD2	TRBV27	TGTGCCAGCACCCTTCTCGGCTTCGGGGGGGCAGATACGCAGTATTTT	CASTLLGFGGADTQYF
NA	TRBJ1-2	NA	TRBV7-2	TGTGCCAGCAGCCCCGCGGGGGACTATGGCTACACCTTC	CASSPAGDYGYTF
NA	TRBJ1-2	NA	TRBV19	TGTGCCAGTAGTATTACCGGGTTTGGCTACACCTTC	CASSITGFGYTF
NA	TRBJ2-4	NA	TRBV28	TGTGCCAGCAGTTTGTCCATAGCCAAAAACATTCAGTACTTC	CASSLSIAKNIQYF
once	TRBJ1-1	NA	TRBV18	TGTGCCAGCTCACGCGGGCGGGAAGGGAACACTGAAGCTTTCTTT	CASSRGREGNTEAFF
few	TRBJ2-5	TRBD2	TRBV15	TGTGCCACCAGCAGAGCCGCCGCGCGACTAGCGGGAGGGCCTAGTGGGACCCAGTACTTC	CATSRAAARLAGGPSGTQYF
NA	TRBJ2-5	NA	TRBV6-5	TGTGCCAGCACCAGATTGGAGACCCAGTACTTC	CASTRLETQYF
NA	TRBJ2-1	NA	TRBV7-3	TGTGCCAGCAGCTTAACCCCAGGGGTGTACGATGAGCAGTTCTTC	CASSLTPGVYDEQFF
NA	TRBJ2-5	TRBD2	TRBV15	TGTGCCACCAGCAGAGCGGGAGGGCAAGAGACCCAGTACTTC	CATSRAGGQETQYF
NA	TRBJ2-3	NA	TRBV21-1	TGTGCCAGCAGCAAAATGCCCAAACTTAAGACAGATACGCAGTATTTT	CASSKMPKLKTDTQYF
few	TRBJ2-1	NA	TRBV7-3	TGTGCCAGCAGCCCCCGGGGTCCCTCTCATGGTGAGCAGTTCTTC	CASSPRGPSHGEQFF
NA	TRBJ2-2	NA	TRBV11-3	TGTGCCAGCAGCTTGGCCAGGGGAGCCGGGGAGCTGTTTTTT	CASSLARGAGELFF
NA	TRBJ1-2	NA	TRBV24-1	TGTGCCACCAGTGCGGGTCGGGATGGCTACACCTTC	CATSAGRDGYTF
few	TRBJ1-5	NA	TRBV19	TGTGCCAGTAGTATAGACATTGGAGACCCCCAGCATTTT	CASSIDIGDPQHF
once	TRBJ1-4	NA	TRBV4-2	TGTGCCAGCAGCCAAGATCGGGAGACACTGTTTTTT	CASSQDRETLFF
NA	TRBJ2-7	TRBD2	TRBV5-5	TGTGCCAGCAGCTTGCGGGAGGGCCTAACGTACGAGCAGTACTTC	CASSLREGLTYEQYF
few	TRBJ2-7	NA	TRBV27	TGTGCCAGCAGCTTAGGTTCGGGAACCACCTACGAGCAGTACTTC	CASSLGSGTTYEQYF
NA	TRBJ1-5	NA	TRBV6-5	TGTGCCAGCAGTGACTCCGGGGGGGCACAGCAGCCCCAGCATTTT	CASSDSGGAQQPQHF
few	TRBJ1-6	TRBD1	TRBV9	TGTGCCAGCAGCGCCCGGACAGGGGTTAATTCACCCCTCCACTTT	CASSARTGVNSPLHF
NA	TRBJ2-2	NA	TRBV5-1	TGCGCCAGCTTGTCGGACAGTTTGAACACCGGGGAGCTGTTTTTT	CASLSDSLNTGELFF
NA	TRBJ1-2	TRBD1	TRBV30	TGTGCCTGGAAGTGGGGACAGGGGGCGCGAGGCTACACCTTC	CAWKWGQGARGYTF
many	TRBJ2-1	TRBD2	TRBV3-1/TRBV3-2	TGTGCCAGCAGCTGGACTAGCGGTGACAATGAGCAGTTCTTC	CASSWTSGDNEQFF
NA	TRBJ2-1	TRBD1	TRBV24-1	TGTGCCACCAGTGATCCAGGACAGGGGGTAACGGCGCAGTTCTTC	CATSDPGQGVTAQFF
NA	TRBJ2-5	NA	TRBV6-5	TGTGCCAGCAGTTACCGCCGGGACATGGAGACCCAGTACTTC	CASSYRRDMETQYF
NA	TRBJ2-3	TRBD1	TRBV5-6	TGTGCCAGCAGCCCGGGACAGGGTTTCACAGATACGCAGTATTTT	CASSPGQGFTDTQYF
few	TRBJ1-6	NA	TRBV5-6	TGTGCCAGCAGCTTGGGCTCTCCCTCGATAGTAGGGGATTCACCCCTCCACTTT	CASSLGSPSIVGDSPLHF
NA	TRBJ2-3	TRBD1	TRBV9	TGTGCCAGCAGCGTAGTACAGGGGACGCAGTATTTT	CASSVVQGTQYF
many	TRBJ2-7	TRBD2	TRBV10-3	TGTGCCAGCCGGGCAGCGGGAGGGCCTTTAGGGGAGCAGTACTTC	CASRAAGGPLGEQYF
NA	TRBJ2-3	NA	TRBV20-1	TGCAGTGCTAGTGCGGGAAGCACAGATACGCAGTATTTT	CSASAGSTDTQYF
NA	TRBJ1-4	NA	TRBV2	TGTGCCAGCAGGACAACCACAACTAATGAAAAACTGTTTTTT	CASRTTTTNEKLFF
once	TRBJ1-4	NA	TRBV7-2	TGTGCCAGCAGCTTAGGCAGGGCGGTATATGAAAAACTGTTTTTT	CASSLGRAVYEKLFF
NA	TRBJ2-1	TRBD1	TRBV6-2/TRBV6-3	TGTGCCAGCAGTTACCGTGTGGGACAGGGTGTTTATGAGCAGTTCTTC	CASSYRVGQGVYEQFF